This TCR beta chain emerged from a study of blood T cell repertoires in COVID-19. Whole-study context: Material from acute and convalescent COVID-19 was sourced from the United States, Italy and Spain.

In the study's own analysis: Nucleated cell counts were estimated from reference gene primer amplification. Profiling relied on immunoSEQ multiplex PCR, and the TCRdb table lists in-frame clones only, not all of them. From that table come the V and J calls and clone size; the DNA was used to work out D and trimming. Among 75,000 to 85,000 clones listed, about 86% were seen once. There are a few counts of this clone. Input material: peripheral blood. The source is a human donor in a cohort sampled during active COVID-19.

CDR3 region: CATRDSTFDSNQPQHF. The DNA of the CDR3 is TGTGCCACGAGGGACAGCACCTTTGATAGCAATCAGCCCCAGCATTTT. This sequence joins TRBV10-3 and TRBJ1-5, with 7 positions matching TRBD1. Trimming removed 10 bases from V and 0 bases from J; junction bases left unmatched: 12. Germline V gives CDR1 ENHRY, CDR2 SYGVKD. This CDR3 contains 16 residues.